The 8 T cell receptor beta chains below come from one sample, sequenced in a study of neurological immune-mediated disorders. TCRdb re-called the 5' RACE reads with MiXCR, one entry per CDR3 protein. The sample gives fewer than 35,000 distinct CDR3 sequences, 3% to 3.5% of which show up once; around 7.3% is in the top ten. The specimen was PBMCs. The receptors come from a woman between 25 and 40 years old with multiple sclerosis.

Many counts were recorded for this clonotype. The chain has TRBV20-1 and TRBJ2-1; TRBD1 matches at 7 bases. Germline CDR1 and CDR2: DFQATT and SNEGSKA (reference sequence). V trimming: 3 bases; J trimming: 3 bases; junction bases outside the gene matches: 5. CDR3 length equals 14 residues. The DNA of the CDR3 is TGCAGTGCTAGTAGGGGGCCTGGCTACAATGAGCAGTTCTTC. Its translation: CSASRGPGYNEQFF.

This clonotype was counted many times. The junction does not match germline at one end; this may be a read error. The rearrangement links TRBV7-2 to TRBJ1-5; 9 bases line up with TRBD1. The CDR3 contains 14 residues. The germline V gene encodes CDR1 SGHTA and CDR2 FQGNSA. The CDR3 bases are TGTGCCAGCAGAAATCGGACAGGGGAACAGCCCCAGAATTTT. Translated, it gives CASRNRTGEQPQNF.

This clonotype was counted at least ten times. The genes are TRBV7-9 and TRBJ2-1; D not resolved. Germline V gives CDR1 SEHNR, CDR2 FQNEAQ (reference sequence). This CDR3 comprises 16 residues. The V gene lost 2 bases and the J gene lost 13 bases, with 24 bases spanning the gap. CDR3 in amino acids: CASSLFRTYNEEGQFF. The CDR3 nucleotides are TGTGCCAGCAGCTTATTCAGGACCTACAATGAAGAAGGTCAGTTCTTC.

This clonotype was seen at least ten times. The rearrangement links TRBV29-1 to TRBJ1-2; the D is unclear. Germline V gives CDR1 SQVTM, CDR2 ANQGSEA. This CDR3 is built from 12 residues. Trimming took off 0 bases at V and 8 bases at J, with 10 bases between the two ends. The CDR3 sequence: CSVEDGQVGYTF. Written as DNA, the CDR3 is TGCAGCGTTGAAGATGGGCAAGTCGGCTACACCTTC. Using reference TRBV29-1 and TRBJ1-2 for the parts outside the CDR3, the full variable domain is SAVISQKPSRDICQRGTSLTIQCQVDSQVTMMFWYRQQPGQSLTLIATANQGSEATYESGFVIDKFPISRPNLTFSTLTVSNMSPEDSSIYLCSVEDGQVGYTFGSGTRLTVV.

This clonotype was recorded many times. The chain is built from TRBV12-3 or TRBV12-4 and TRBJ2-7; perhaps TRBD1 as D (5 bases). The CDR3 spans 13 residues. Trimming removed 4 bases from V and 7 bases from J, with 14 bases in between. The CDR3 region has the DNA TGTGCCAGCAGTTCGCAGGGAAAGGGGGAGCAGTACTTC. Its protein is CASSSQGKGEQYF.

This clonotype was observed a handful of times. A much larger clone lies a single base off, so this may be a read error. This chain links TRBV2 with TRBJ2-1; the D gene is possibly TRBD1 (6 bases). The CDR3 is 12 residues long. Germline-derived CDR1 and CDR2 are SNHLY and FYNNEI. Trimming left V 6 bases short and J 7 bases short, with 10 bases between. The CDR3 coding sequence is TGTGCCAGCAGAGAAAGGGGGAATGAGCAGTTCTTC. It specifies CASRERGNEQFF.

The table lists this clonotype with a few counts. This sequence joins TRBV20-1 and TRBJ2-5; D may be TRBD2 (6 bases). The CDR3 totals 14 residues. Germline values: CDR1 DFQATT, CDR2 SNEGSKA (reference sequence). V gave up 3 bases and J gave up 5 bases, with 16 bases separating them. For the CDR3, the DNA is TGCAGTGCTAGTCCCGGGACTCCCTGGGAGACCCAGTACTTC. Protein: CSASPGTPWETQYF.

This clonotype came up many times. This chain links TRBV7-6 with TRBJ2-6, with D hard to call. Trimming removed 3 bases from V and 0 bases from J, with 6 bases in between. CDR1 and CDR2 (germline): SGHVS, FNYEAQ. This CDR3 region has 15 residues. CDR3 coding DNA: TGTGCCAGCAGCTTGATCAACTCTGGGGCCAACGTCCTGACTTTC. Its translation is CASSLINSGANVLTF.